The 24 T cell receptor beta chains listed next were all sequenced from one sample in a study of blood T cell repertoires in COVID-19. TCRdb's table, derived via immunoSEQ multiplex PCR, lists solely in-frame clones and lacks some. The data show about 270,000 clones, 65% to 90% seen once. The material sequenced was PBMCs or T cells enriched from blood (not recorded which). The receptors derive from a woman aged 45-60 years with acute COVID-19.

The chain combines TRBV15 with TRBJ2-7, with a weak D call TRBD2 (5 bases). CDR1 is LNHNV and CDR2 is YYDKDF in the germline V gene (reference sequence). V was cut by 2 bases and J by 2 bases, with 10 bases left in between. This CDR3 region has 14 residues. CDR3 bases: TGTGCCACCAGCAGACGGACTGATACCTACGAGCAGTACTTC. The encoded protein is CATSRRTDTYEQYF.

The gene calls are TRBV9 and TRBJ2-3, with 8 bases matching TRBD2. The CDR3 length is 17 residues. The germline V gene encodes CDR1 SGDLS and CDR2 YYNGEE. V gave up 3 bases and J gave up 0 bases; unmatched junction bases: 9. The CDR3 DNA is TGTGCCAGCAGCGCCGGGGGCGGGGGGTATAGCACAGATACGCAGTATTTT. It translates to CASSAGGGGYSTDTQYF.

The CDR3, as DNA: TGTGCCAGCAGCCCAACAGGGGGGTCGACCCAGTACTTC. This codes for CASSPTGGSTQYF. This chain links TRBV11-2 with TRBJ2-5, with 8 bases lining up with TRBD1. The ends lost 5 bases at V and 7 bases at J; junction bases unmatched: 6. This CDR3 is 13 amino acids long. In germline, CDR1 is SGHAT, CDR2 FQNNGV.

This chain links TRBV25-1 with TRBJ1-1; 8 bases align to TRBD1. The CDR3 totals 15 residues. The ends lost 3 bases at V and 3 bases at J; junction bases unmatched: 6. Germline V gene sequence: CDR1 MGHDK, CDR2 SYGVNS. The CDR3 region has the DNA TGTGCCAGCAGTGATCCAGGGGGCGCGGACACTGAAGCTTTCTTT. Protein product: CASSDPGGADTEAFF. Full variable domain (remainder filled in from reference TRBV25-1 and TRBJ1-1): EADIYQTPRYLVIGTGKKITLECSQTMGHDKMYWYQQDPGMELHLIHYSYGVNSTEKGDLSSESTVSRIRTEHFPLTLESARPSHTSQYLCASSDPGGADTEAFFGQGTRLTVV.

The J gene is TRBJ1-6, the V gene TRBV9, with D unresolved. V lost 2 bases and J lost 9, with 9 bases in between. Germline V gene data show CDR1 as SGDLS and CDR2 as YYNGEE. The CDR3 extends over 13 amino acids. Written as DNA, the CDR3 is TGTGCCAGCAGCGTCTTAGAACGTTCACCCCTCCACTTT. Its translation: CASSVLERSPLHF.

The V call is TRBV2, the J call TRBJ1-5; D ambiguous. V was clipped by 4 bases and J by 1 base, with 14 bases between them. From germline, CDR1 is SNHLY and CDR2 FYNNEI. There are 16 residues in the CDR3. CDR3 DNA sequence: TGTGCCAGCAGTGCCGGTCCGGGTCTCAGCAATCAGCCCCAGCATTTT. This gives the protein CASSAGPGLSNQPQHF.

The chain recombines TRBV7-2 with TRBJ2-7; no definite D call. The ends were cut back, 5 bases at V and 6 bases at J, with 14 bases in the middle. The length of the CDR3 is 13 residues. Germline V gives CDR1 SGHTA, CDR2 FQGNSA. CDR3 in DNA: TGTGCCAGCAGCCTAGGCCGAGCCCTCGAGCAGTACTTC. This encodes CASSLGRALEQYF.

The chain recombines TRBV12-3 or TRBV12-4 with TRBJ1-1; TRBD1 matches 10 bases. This CDR3 is built from 12 residues. V lost 6 bases and J lost 7; bases outside the gene matches: 2. Here the CDR3 reads CASRRDRGEAFF. Here the CDR3 DNA reads TGTGCCAGCAGGCGGGACAGGGGTGAAGCTTTCTTT.

CDR3 protein: CASSQEGRWEQFF. CDR3 coding DNA: TGTGCCAGCAGCCAAGAAGGGAGGTGGGAACAGTTCTTC. This sequence joins TRBV3-1 (or the pseudogene TRBV3-2) and TRBJ2-1; possibly TRBD2 for D (6 bases). The germline V gene encodes CDR1 LGHDT and CDR2 YNNKEL (reference sequence). There are 13 residues in the CDR3. Trimming took off 0 bases at V and 13 bases at J, with 13 bases between the two ends.

The J gene is TRBJ2-2, the V gene TRBV6-4, with D tentatively TRBD2 (6 bases). Trimming removed 4 bases at V and 5 bases at J, with 14 bases between. CDR1 and CDR2 (germline): MRHNA, SNTAGT. CDR3 length: 15 amino acids. CDR3 sequence: CASSAGQGGTGELFF. CDR3 nucleotides: TGTGCCAGCAGTGCTGGGCAGGGAGGAACCGGGGAGCTGTTTTTT.

V is TRBV5-4 and J is TRBJ1-2; TRBD1 aligns across 7 bases. V dropped 5 bases and J dropped 8; count of bases not matched to a gene: 9. The CDR3 contains 13 residues. CDR1 is SGHNT and CDR2 is YYREEE in the germline V gene (reference sequence). Here the CDR3 DNA reads TGTGCCAGCAGTATAGACAGGGCGGGGGGCTACACCTTC. It specifies CASSIDRAGGYTF.

The chain has TRBV11-1 and TRBJ2-5; no reliable D call. Germline lookup yields CDR1 SGHAT and CDR2 FQDESV (reference sequence). V shed 3 bases and J shed 1 base, with 3 bases lying between them. The CDR3 spans 12 residues. The CDR3 DNA is TGTGCCAGCAGCTTGGCCCAAGAGACCCAGTACTTC. Amino acid sequence: CASSLAQETQYF.

The CDR3 nucleotides are TGCGCCAGCAGCCGGACACGGATCTCTGGAAACACCATATATTTT. It encodes CASSRTRISGNTIYF. The V call is TRBV4-3, the J call TRBJ1-3, with a tentative D call TRBD1 (5 bases). The CDR3 sequence is 15 residues long. The germline V and J ends were trimmed by 4 bases and 0 bases, with 10 bases remaining between them. Germline V gene sequence: CDR1 LGHNA, CDR2 YSLEER.

This rearrangement joins TRBV7-6 to TRBJ2-7; possible D gene TRBD2, 6 bases. The length of the CDR3 is 15 residues. Trimming took 5 bases from V and 2 from J, leaving 16 bases between them. The V gene's germline CDR1 is SGHVS and CDR2 FNYEAQ. The CDR3 coding sequence is TGTGCCAGCAGCCGCGGGACGGCCGGGACCTACGAGCAGTACTTC. Its protein is CASSRGTAGTYEQYF. Drawing the rest from reference TRBV7-6 and TRBJ2-7, the complete variable domain is GAGVSQSPRYKVTKRGQDVALRCDPISGHVSLYWYRQALGQGPEFLTYFNYEAQQDKSGLPNDRFSAERPEGSISTLTIQRTEQRDSAMYRCASSRGTAGTYEQYFGPGTRLTVT.

This clone was counted between two and nine times. The V call is TRBV9, the J call TRBJ1-2; D is unclear. V shed 4 bases and J shed 4 bases, with 8 bases lying between them. Germline CDR1 and CDR2: SGDLS and YYNGEE. This CDR3 region has 12 residues. The CDR3 nucleotides are TGTGCCAGCAGCTCTCCGGGCTATGGCTACACCTTC. It is translated as CASSSPGYGYTF.

The chain uses TRBV3-1 (or the pseudogene TRBV3-2) and TRBJ1-1; D remains ambiguous. The CDR3 contains 14 residues. Trimming took 4 bases from V and 8 from J, leaving 17 bases between them. CDR1 is LGHDT and CDR2 is YNNKEL in the germline V gene (reference sequence). The CDR3 spells CASSLQAVTPEAFF. The CDR3 DNA follows: TGTGCCAGCAGCCTTCAAGCGGTCACCCCCGAAGCTTTCTTT.

V gene TRBV29-1 combines with J gene TRBJ1-2; 10 bases fit TRBD1. This CDR3 is 16 amino acids long. With 5 bases clipped from V and 3 bases from J, the junction kept 12 bases outside the gene matches. The germline CDR1 and CDR2 sequences are SQVTM and ANQGSEA. This chain's CDR3 is CSVIMSGQGLYYGYTF. The DNA for the CDR3 is TGCAGCGTTATTATGTCGGGACAGGGGCTATACTATGGCTACACCTTC.

This clone was detected only once. The chain has TRBV11-2 and TRBJ2-7; D may be TRBD1 (6 bases). The CDR3 covers 15 residues. Trimming stripped 5 bases from V and 3 bases from J, with 17 bases between. From germline, CDR1 is SGHAT and CDR2 FQNNGV. In DNA, the CDR3 is TGTGCCAGCAGCCTTAACAGGGCAAAGGACTACGAGCAGTACTTC. Translating it yields CASSLNRAKDYEQYF. The full variable domain, completed using reference TRBV11-2 and TRBJ2-7, is EAGVAQSPRYKIIEKRQSVAFWCNPISGHATLYWYQQILGQGPKLLIQFQNNGVVDDSQLPKDRFSAERLKGVDSTLKIQPAKLEDSAVYLCASSLNRAKDYEQYFGPGTRLTVT.

This sequence joins TRBV27 and TRBJ1-2; 8 bases are shared with TRBD1. The CDR3 totals 15 residues. J gave up 1 base and V 5 bases, and 6 bases lay outside the gene matches. Germline-derived CDR1 and CDR2 are MNHEY and SMNVEV (reference sequence). CDR3 in amino acids: CASSPRQGSNYGYTF. DNA of the CDR3: TGTGCCAGCAGTCCGAGACAGGGGAGTAACTATGGCTACACCTTC.

J is TRBJ1-6 and V is TRBV4-1, with unresolved D. CDR3 length equals 15 residues. V was shortened by 0 bases and J by 2 bases, with 5 bases between the two germline ends. Germline V gene data show CDR1 as MGHRA and CDR2 as YSYEKL. In DNA form, the CDR3 reads TGCGCCAGCAGCCAAGAGTACACCTATAATTCACCCCTCCACTTT. Protein product: CASSQEYTYNSPLHF.

This chain joins TRBV30 and TRBJ2-4; tentatively, D is TRBD1 (5 bases). Germline CDR1 reads GTSNPN; CDR2 reads SVGIG (reference sequence). CDR3 length: 14 amino acids. V was clipped by 0 bases and J by 2 bases, with 8 bases between them. The CDR3 loop reads CAWSVPGSKNIQYF. In DNA form, the CDR3 reads TGTGCCTGGAGTGTACCAGGGTCCAAAAACATTCAGTACTTC. The whole variable domain, filled in from reference TRBV30 and TRBJ2-4, reads SQTIHQWPATLVQPVGSPLSLECTVEGTSNPNLYWYRQAAGRGLQLLFYSVGIGQISSEVPQNLSASRPQDRQFILSSKKLLLSDSGFYLCAWSVPGSKNIQYFGAGTRLSVL.

The rearrangement joins TRBV19 to TRBJ2-3; 10 bases agree with TRBD1. The V and J ends lost 6 bases and 4 bases, in that order; junction bases with no gene match: 4. Germline V gives CDR1 LNHDA, CDR2 SQIVND (reference sequence). The CDR3 sequence is 14 residues long. CDR3 in amino acids: CASSRDRGADTQYF. CDR3 DNA: TGTGCCAGTAGCCGGGACAGGGGAGCAGATACGCAGTATTTT.

This clone showed up just a few times. This chain connects TRBV7-8 to TRBJ1-1; D possibly corresponds to TRBD1 (6 bases). The ends were cut back, 2 bases at V and 5 bases at J, with 15 bases in the middle. The germline V gene encodes CDR1 SGHVS and CDR2 FQNEAQ. The CDR3 contains 15 residues. The CDR3 DNA reads as TGTGCCAGCAGCTTATTTCGGGCCCAGGGGACTGAAGCTTTCTTT. Its translation is CASSLFRAQGTEAFF.

The chain couples TRBV2 to TRBJ1-1, with D hard to call. V lost 5 bases and J 6 bases, leaving 10 bases between the germline ends. Germline V gene sequence: CDR1 SNHLY, CDR2 FYNNEI. This CDR3 is built from 12 residues. The CDR3 DNA sequence: TGTGCCAGCAGTCGAGGGTTGCCTGAAGCTTTCTTT. Translating it yields CASSRGLPEAFF.